The TCR beta chain described here comes from a study of blood T cell repertoires in COVID-19. Study in general: There were acute and convalescent COVID-19 samples, and they came from the United States, Italy and Spain.

The CDR3 consists of 15 residues. With 5 bases clipped from V and 6 bases from J, the junction kept 6 bases outside the gene matches. In germline, CDR1 is KGHDR, CDR2 SFDVKD. In the original workflow: Using reference gene primer amplification, nucleated cell counts were estimated. Sequenced by immunoSEQ multiplex PCR; TCRdb stores in-frame clones only, minus some. V and J calls and clone size follow that table, whereas D and trimming were derived from the DNA. Of about 100,000 clones in the sample, more than 80% were seen once. The sequencing sample was made of peripheral blood. This sequence was found in a man older than 75 with COVID-19, enrolled during active disease. The chain recombines TRBV24-1 with TRBJ2-1; TRBD2 matches at 10 bases. The CDR3 here is CATSGGTSVLNEQFF. CDR3 DNA sequence: TGTGCCACCAGTGGGGGGACTAGCGTTCTCAATGAGCAGTTCTTC.